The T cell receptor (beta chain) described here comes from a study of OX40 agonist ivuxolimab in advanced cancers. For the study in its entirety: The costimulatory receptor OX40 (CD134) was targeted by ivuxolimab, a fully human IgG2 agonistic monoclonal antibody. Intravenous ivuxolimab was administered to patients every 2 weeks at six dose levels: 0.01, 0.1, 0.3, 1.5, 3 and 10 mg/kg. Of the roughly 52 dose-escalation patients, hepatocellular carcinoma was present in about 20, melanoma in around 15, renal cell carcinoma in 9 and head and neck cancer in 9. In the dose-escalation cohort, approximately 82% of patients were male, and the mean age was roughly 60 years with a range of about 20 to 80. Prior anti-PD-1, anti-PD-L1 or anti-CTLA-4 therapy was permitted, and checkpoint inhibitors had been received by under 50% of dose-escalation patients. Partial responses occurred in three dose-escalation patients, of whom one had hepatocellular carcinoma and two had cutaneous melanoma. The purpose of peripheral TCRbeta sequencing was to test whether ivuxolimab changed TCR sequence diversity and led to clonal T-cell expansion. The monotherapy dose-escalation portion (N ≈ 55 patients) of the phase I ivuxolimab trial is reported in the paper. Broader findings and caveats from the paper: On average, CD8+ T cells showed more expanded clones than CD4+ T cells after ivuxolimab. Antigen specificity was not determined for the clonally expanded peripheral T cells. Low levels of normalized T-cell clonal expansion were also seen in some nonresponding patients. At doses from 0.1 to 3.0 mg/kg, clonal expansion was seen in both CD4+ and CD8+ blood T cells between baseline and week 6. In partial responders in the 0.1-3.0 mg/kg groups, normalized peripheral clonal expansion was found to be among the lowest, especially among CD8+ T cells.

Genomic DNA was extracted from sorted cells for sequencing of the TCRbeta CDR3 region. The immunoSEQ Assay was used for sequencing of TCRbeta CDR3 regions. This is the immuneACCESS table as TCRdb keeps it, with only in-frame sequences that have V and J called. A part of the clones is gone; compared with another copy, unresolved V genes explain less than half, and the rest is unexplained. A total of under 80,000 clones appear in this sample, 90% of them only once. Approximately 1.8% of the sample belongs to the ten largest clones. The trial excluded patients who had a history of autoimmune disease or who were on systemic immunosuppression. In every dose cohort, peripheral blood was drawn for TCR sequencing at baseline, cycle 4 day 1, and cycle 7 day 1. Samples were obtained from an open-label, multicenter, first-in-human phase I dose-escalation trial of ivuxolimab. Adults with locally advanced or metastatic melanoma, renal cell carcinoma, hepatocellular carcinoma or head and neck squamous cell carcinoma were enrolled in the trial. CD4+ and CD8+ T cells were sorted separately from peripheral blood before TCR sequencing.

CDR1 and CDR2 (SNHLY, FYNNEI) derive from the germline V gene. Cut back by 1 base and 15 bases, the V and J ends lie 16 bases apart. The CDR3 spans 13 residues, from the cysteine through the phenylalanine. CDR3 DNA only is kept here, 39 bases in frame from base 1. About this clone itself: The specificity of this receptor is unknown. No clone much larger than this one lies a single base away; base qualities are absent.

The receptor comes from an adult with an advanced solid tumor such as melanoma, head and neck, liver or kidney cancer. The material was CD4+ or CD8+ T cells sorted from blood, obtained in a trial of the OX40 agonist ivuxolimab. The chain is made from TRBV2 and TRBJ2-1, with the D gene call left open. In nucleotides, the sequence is TGTGCCAGCAGTGAAGAAGGTGTTCCCCCGCCGTTCTTC. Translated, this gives CASSEEGVPPPFF.